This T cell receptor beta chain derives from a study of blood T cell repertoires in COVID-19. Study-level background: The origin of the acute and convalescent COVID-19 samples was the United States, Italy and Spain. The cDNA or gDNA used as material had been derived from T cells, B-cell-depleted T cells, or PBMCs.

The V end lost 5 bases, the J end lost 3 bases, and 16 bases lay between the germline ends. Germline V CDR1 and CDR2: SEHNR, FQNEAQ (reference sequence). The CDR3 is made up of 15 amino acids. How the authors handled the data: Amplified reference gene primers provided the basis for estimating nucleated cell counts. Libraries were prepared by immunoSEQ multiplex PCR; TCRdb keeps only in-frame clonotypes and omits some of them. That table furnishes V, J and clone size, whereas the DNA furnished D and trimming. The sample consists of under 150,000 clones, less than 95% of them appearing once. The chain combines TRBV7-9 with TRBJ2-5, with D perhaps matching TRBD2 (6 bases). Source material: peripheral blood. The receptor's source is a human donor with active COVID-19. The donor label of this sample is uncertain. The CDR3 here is CASSRSGLSEETQYF. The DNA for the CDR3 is TGTGCCAGCAGCCGGAGCGGGCTTAGCGAAGAGACCCAGTACTTC.